This T cell receptor (beta chain) was documented in a study of T-cell memory formation after mild COVID-19. As for the study in general: There were largely donor-specific TCR clusters.

This clonotype showed up just a few times. Its target is not known. One entry per CDR3 protein, called by TCRdb with MiXCR from the 5' RACE reads. This table has under 450,000 distinct CDR3 sequences, 20% to 25% appearing once. Findings and limits, study-wide: Within pre-infection memory, some responding clones were found, suggesting cross-reactive memory joined. For contracting clones, CD4+ ones sat mainly in CM and EM, CD8+ in EMRA. CD4/CD8 balance characterized clones contracting day 15 to 85, and CD4+ skew characterized later expanders.

The CDR3 covers 13 residues. V gave up 3 bases and J gave up 3 bases, with 8 bases separating them. Input material: PBMCs or a T cell subset sorted from them (not recorded which). This receptor was obtained from a man aged 18-30 years who had mild COVID-19 (a few samples of this study predate the infection). Cell type and time point are not known. The J gene is TRBJ2-5, the V gene TRBV12-3 or TRBV12-4; D call uncertain. CDR3 protein: CASSFHGEETQYF. CDR3 nucleotides: TGTGCCAGCAGTTTTCATGGGGAAGAGACCCAGTACTTC.